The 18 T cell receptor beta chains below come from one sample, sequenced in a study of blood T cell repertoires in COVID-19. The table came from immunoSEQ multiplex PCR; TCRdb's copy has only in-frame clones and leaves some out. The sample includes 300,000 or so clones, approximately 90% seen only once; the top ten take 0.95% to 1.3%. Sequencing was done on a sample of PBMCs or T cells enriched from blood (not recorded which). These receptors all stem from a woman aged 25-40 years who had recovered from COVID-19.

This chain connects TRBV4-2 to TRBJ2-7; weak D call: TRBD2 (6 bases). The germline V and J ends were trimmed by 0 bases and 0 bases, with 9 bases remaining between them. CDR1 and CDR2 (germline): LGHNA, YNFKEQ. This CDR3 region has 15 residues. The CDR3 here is CASSQEPSVSYEQYF. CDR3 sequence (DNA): TGTGCCAGCAGCCAAGAGCCTAGCGTCTCCTACGAGCAGTACTTC.

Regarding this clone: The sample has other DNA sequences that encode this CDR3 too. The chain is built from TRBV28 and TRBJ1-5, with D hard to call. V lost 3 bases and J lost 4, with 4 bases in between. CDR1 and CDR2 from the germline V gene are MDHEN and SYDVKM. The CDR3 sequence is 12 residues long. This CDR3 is CASSFPNQPQHF. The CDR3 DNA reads TGTGCCAGCAGTTTTCCGAATCAGCCCCAGCATTTT.

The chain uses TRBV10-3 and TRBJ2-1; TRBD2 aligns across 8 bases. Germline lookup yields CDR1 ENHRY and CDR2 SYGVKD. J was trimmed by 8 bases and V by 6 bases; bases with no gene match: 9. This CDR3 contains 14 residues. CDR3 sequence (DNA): TGTGCCATCAGGCGGGAGGATCCTCGGGATGAGCAGTTCTTC. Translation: CAIRREDPRDEQFF.

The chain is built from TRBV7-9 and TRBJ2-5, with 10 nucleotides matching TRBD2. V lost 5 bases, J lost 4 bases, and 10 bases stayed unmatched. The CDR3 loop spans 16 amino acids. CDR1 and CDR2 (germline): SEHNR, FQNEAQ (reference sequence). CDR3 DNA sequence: TGTGCCAGCAGCCCCCGTGTACTAGCGGGAATAGAGACCCAGTACTTC. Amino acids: CASSPRVLAGIETQYF.

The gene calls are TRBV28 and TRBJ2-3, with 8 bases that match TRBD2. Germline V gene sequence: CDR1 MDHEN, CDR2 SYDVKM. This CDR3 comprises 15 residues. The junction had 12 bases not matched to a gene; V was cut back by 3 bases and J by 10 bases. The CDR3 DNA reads TGTGCCAGCAGTTTGACCCGGGAGGGCCAAGGAGCGCAGTATTTT. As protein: CASSLTREGQGAQYF.

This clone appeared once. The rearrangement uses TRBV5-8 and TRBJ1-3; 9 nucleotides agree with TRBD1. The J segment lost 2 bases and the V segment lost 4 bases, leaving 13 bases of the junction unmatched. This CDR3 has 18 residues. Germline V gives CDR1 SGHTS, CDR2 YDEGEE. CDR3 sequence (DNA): TGTGCCAGCAGCCGTGTGGGATCCGGGACAGGGCCTGGAAACACCATATATTTT. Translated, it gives CASSRVGSGTGPGNTIYF.

This CDR3 reads CAISADSMNTGELFF. DNA of the CDR3: TGTGCCATCAGTGCGGACAGTATGAACACCGGGGAGCTGTTTTTT. The chain employs TRBV10-3 and TRBJ2-2; perhaps TRBD1 as D (6 bases). This CDR3 comprises 15 residues. Trimming cost V 4 bases and J 1 base, with 10 bases left between them. Germline V gene sequence: CDR1 ENHRY, CDR2 SYGVKD.

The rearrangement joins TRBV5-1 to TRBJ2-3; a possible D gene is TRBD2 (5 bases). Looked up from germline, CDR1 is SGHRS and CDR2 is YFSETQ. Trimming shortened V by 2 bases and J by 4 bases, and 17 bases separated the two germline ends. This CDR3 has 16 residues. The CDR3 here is CASSLREGVASDTQYF. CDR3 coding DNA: TGCGCCAGCAGCTTACGCGAGGGAGTTGCGTCAGATACGCAGTATTTT.

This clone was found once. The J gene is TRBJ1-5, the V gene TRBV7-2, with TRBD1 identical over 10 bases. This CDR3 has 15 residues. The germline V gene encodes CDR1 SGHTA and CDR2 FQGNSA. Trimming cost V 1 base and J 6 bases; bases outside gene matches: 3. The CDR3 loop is CASSLVGDRGQPQHF. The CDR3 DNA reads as TGTGCCAGCAGCTTAGTGGGGGACAGGGGTCAGCCCCAGCATTTT.

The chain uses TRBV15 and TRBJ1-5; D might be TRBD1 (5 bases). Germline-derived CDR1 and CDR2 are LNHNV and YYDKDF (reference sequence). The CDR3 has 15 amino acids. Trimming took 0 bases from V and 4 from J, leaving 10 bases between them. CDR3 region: CATSRDQGRNQPQHF. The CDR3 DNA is TGTGCCACCAGCAGAGATCAGGGTAGGAATCAGCCCCAGCATTTT.

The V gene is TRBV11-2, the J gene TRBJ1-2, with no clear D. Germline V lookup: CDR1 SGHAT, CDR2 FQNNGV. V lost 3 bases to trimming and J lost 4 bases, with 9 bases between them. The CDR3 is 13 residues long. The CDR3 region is CASSFSSGYGYTF. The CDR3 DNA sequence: TGTGCCAGCAGCTTCTCTTCGGGCTATGGCTACACCTTC.

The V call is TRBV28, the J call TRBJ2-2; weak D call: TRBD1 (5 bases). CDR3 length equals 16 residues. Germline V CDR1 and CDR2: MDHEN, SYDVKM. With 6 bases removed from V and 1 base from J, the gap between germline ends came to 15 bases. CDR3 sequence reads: CASSPAWGRNTGELFF. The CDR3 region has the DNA TGTGCCAGCAGCCCCGCTTGGGGCAGGAACACCGGGGAGCTGTTTTTT. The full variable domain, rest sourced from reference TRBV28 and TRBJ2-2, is DVKVTQSSRYLVKRTGEKVFLECVQDMDHENMFWYRQDPGLGLRLIYFSYDVKMKEKGDIPEGYSVSREKKERFSLILESASTNQTSMYLCASSPAWGRNTGELFFGEGSRLTVL.

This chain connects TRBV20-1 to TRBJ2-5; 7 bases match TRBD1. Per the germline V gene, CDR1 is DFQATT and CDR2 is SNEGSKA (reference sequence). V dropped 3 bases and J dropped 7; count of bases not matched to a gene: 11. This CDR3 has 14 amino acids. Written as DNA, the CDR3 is TGCAGTGCTAGTGAGAGGGGGCCCTGGGGGACCCAGTACTTC. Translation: CSASERGPWGTQYF.

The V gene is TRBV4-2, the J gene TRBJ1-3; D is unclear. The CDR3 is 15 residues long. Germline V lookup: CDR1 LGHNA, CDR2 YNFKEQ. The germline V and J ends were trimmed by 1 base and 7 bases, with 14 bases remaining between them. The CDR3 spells CASSQGSGPGNTIYF. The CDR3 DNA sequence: TGTGCCAGCAGCCAAGGATCCGGCCCCGGGAACACCATATATTTT.

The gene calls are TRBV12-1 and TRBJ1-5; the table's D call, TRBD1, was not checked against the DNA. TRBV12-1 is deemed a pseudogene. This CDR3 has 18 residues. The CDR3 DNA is TGTGCCAGCAGCTTGCCCGGGACAGGGATGAAAAGCAATCAGCCCCAGCATTTT. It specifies CASSLPGTGMKSNQPQHF.

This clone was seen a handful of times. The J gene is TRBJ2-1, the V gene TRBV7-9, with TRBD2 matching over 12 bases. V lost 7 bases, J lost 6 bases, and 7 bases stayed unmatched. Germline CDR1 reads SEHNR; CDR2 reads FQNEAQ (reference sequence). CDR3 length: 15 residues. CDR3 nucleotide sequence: TGTGCCAGCACGCTAGCGGGAGGGCCCTCCAATGAGCAGTTCTTC. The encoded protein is CASTLAGGPSNEQFF.

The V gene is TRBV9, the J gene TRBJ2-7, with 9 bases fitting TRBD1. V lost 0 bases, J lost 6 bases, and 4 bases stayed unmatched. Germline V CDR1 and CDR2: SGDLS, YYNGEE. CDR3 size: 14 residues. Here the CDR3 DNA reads TGTGCCAGCAGCGTAGACCCGACAGGGGGCGAGCAGTACTTC. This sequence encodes CASSVDPTGGEQYF.

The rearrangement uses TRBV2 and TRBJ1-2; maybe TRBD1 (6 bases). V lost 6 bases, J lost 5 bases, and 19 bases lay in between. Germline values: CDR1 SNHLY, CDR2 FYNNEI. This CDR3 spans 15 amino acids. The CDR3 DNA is TGTGCCAGCAGGGAGACACAGGGCATGTGGTATGGCTACACCTTC. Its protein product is CASRETQGMWYGYTF.